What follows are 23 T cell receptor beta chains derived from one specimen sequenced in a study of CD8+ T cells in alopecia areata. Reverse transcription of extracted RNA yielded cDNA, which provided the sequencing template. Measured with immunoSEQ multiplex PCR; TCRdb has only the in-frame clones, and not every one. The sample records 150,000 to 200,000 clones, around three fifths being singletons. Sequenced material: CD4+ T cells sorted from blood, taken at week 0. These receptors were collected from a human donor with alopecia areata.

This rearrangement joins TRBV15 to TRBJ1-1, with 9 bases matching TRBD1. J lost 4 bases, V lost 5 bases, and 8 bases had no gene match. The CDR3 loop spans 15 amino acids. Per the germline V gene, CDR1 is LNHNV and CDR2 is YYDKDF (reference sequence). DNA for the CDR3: TGTGCCACCAGCGCGTACAGGGGGCGTGTCACTGAAGCTTTCTTT. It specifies CATSAYRGRVTEAFF. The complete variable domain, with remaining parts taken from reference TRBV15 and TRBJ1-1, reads DAMVIQNPRYQVTQFGKPVTLSCSQTLNHNVMYWYQQKSSQAPKLLFHYYDKDFNNEADTPDNFQSRRPNTSFCFLDIRSPGLGDTAMYLCATSAYRGRVTEAFFGQGTRLTVV.

CDR3 sequence: CASSQEGYTEAFF. CDR3 nucleotides: TGCGCCAGCAGCCAGGAGGGGTACACTGAAGCTTTCTTT. The chain joins TRBV5-1 to TRBJ1-1; a weak D match, TRBD1 (5 bases). CDR3 length equals 13 residues. The ends were cut back, 4 bases at V and 3 bases at J, with 10 bases in the middle. CDR1 and CDR2 from the germline V gene are SGHRS and YFSETQ.

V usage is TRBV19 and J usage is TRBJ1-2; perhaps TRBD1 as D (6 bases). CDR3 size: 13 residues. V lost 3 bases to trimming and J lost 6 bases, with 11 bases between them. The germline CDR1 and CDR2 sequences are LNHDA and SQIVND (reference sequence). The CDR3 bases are TGTGCCAGTAGTATGACAGGACGAAATGGCTACACCTTC. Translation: CASSMTGRNGYTF.

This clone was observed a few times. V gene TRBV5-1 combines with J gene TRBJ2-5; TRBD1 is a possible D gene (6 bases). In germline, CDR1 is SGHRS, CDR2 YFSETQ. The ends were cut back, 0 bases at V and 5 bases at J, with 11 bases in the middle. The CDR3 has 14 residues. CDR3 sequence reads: CASSLEQGRETQYF. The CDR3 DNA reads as TGCGCCAGCAGCTTGGAACAGGGACGTGAGACCCAGTACTTC.

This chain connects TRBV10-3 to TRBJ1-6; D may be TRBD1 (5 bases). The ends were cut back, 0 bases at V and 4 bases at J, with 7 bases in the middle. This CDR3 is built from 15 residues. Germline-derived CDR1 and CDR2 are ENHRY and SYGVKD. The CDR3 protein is CAISESGQYNSPLHF. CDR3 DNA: TGTGCCATCAGTGAGTCGGGGCAGTATAATTCACCCCTCCACTTT.

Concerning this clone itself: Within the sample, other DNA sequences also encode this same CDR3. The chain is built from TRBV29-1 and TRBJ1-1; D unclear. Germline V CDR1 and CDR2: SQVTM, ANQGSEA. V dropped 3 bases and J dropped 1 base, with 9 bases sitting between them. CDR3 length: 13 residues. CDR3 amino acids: CSVEVGKNTEAFF. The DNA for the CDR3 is TGCAGCGTTGAGGTGGGCAAGAACACTGAAGCTTTCTTT.

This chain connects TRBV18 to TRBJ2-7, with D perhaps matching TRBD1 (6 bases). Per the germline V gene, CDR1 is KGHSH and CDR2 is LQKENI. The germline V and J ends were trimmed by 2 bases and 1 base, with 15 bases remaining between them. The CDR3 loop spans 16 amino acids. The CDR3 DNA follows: TGTGCCAGCTCACCAACCCCCGGACAGACTTCCTACGAGCAGTACTTC. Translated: CASSPTPGQTSYEQYF.

The CDR3 spells CASSWLASGGFYEQYF. CDR3 nucleotides: TGTGCCAGCAGCTGGCTGGCGAGCGGGGGGTTCTACGAGCAGTACTTC. The gene calls are TRBV7-2 and TRBJ2-7, with 9 bases fitting TRBD2. V lost 4 bases to trimming and J lost 3 bases; unmatched junction nucleotides: 10. CDR3 length: 16 residues. CDR1 and CDR2 from the germline V gene are SGHTA and FQGNSA.

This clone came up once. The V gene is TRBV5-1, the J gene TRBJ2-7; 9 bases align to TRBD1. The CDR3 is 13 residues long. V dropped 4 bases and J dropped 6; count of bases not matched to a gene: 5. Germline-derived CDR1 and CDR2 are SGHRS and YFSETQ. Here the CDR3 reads CASSRQGDLEQYF. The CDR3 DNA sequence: TGCGCCAGCAGCCGACAGGGGGACCTCGAGCAGTACTTC.

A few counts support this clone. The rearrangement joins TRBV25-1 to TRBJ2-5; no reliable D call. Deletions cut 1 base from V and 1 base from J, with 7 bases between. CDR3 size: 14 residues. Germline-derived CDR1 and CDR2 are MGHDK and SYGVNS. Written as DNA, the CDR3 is TGTGCCAGCAGTGAATGGAAGGGCCAAGAGACCCAGTACTTC. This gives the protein CASSEWKGQETQYF.

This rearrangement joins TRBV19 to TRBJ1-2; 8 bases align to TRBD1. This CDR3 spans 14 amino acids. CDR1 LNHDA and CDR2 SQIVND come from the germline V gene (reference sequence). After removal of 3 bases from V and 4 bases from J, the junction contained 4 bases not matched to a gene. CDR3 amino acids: CASSMAGQAYGYTF. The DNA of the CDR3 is TGTGCCAGTAGTATGGCGGGACAGGCCTATGGCTACACCTTC.

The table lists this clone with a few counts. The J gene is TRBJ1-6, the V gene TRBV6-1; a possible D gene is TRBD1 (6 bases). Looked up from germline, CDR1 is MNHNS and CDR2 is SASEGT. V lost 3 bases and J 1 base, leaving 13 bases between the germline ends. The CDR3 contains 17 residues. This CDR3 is CASSDGRGRSYNSPLHF. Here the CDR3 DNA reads TGTGCCAGCAGTGACGGCAGGGGAAGATCCTATAATTCACCCCTCCACTTT.

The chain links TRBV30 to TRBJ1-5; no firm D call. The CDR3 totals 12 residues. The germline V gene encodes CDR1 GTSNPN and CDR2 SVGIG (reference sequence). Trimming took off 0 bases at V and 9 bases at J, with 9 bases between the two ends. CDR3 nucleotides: TGTGCCTGGAGTGTTCGGGAATGGCCCCAGCATTTT. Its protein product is CAWSVREWPQHF.

The CDR3, as DNA: TGTGCCAGCAGTGGCAGAAGAGGGACTAGCGGGGGGAGCTCCTACAATGAGCAGTTCTTC. It translates to CASSGRRGTSGGSSYNEQFF. The chain couples TRBV2 to TRBJ2-1, with 15 bases aligning to TRBD2. V shed 4 bases, J shed 0 bases, and the junction held 10 bases outside the gene matches. The CDR3 is 20 amino acids. Per the germline V gene, CDR1 is SNHLY and CDR2 is FYNNEI.

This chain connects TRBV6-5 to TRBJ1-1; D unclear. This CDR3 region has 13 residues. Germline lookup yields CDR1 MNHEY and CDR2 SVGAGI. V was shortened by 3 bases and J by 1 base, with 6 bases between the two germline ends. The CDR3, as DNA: TGTGCCAGCAGTTATTGGAAGAACACTGAAGCTTTCTTT. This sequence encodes CASSYWKNTEAFF.

The CDR3 sequence is CASSQDRGGRTDTQYF. CDR3 coding DNA: TGTGCCAGCAGCCAAGATCGCGGGGGCCGCACAGATACGCAGTATTTT. The J gene is TRBJ2-3, the V gene TRBV4-2; D possibly corresponds to TRBD2 (7 bases). From germline, CDR1 is LGHNA and CDR2 YNFKEQ. CDR3 length: 16 amino acids. V lost 0 bases to trimming and J lost 1 base, with 11 bases between them.

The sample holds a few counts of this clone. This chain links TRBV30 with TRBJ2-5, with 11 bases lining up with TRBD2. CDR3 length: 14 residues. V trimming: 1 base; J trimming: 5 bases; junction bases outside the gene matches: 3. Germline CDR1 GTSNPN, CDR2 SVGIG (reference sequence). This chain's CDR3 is CAWSGLAGFETQYF. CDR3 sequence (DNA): TGTGCCTGGAGTGGACTAGCGGGGTTCGAGACCCAGTACTTC.

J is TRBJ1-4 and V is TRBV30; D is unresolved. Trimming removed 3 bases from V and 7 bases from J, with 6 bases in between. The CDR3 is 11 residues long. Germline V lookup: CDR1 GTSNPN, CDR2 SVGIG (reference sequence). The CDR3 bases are TGTGCCTGGAGCCCTTCTGAAAAACTGTTTTTT. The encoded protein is CAWSPSEKLFF.

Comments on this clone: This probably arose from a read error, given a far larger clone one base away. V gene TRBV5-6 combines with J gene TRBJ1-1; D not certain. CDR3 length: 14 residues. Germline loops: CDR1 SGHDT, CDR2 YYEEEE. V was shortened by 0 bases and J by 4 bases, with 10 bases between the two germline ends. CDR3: CASSLDSVGTEAFF. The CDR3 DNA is TGTGCCAGCAGCTTGGATTCGGTGGGCACTGAAGCTTTCTTT.

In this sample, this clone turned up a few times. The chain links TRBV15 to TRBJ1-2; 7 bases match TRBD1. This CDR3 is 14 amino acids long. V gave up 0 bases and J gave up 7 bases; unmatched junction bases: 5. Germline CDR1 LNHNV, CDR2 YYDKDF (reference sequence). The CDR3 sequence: CATSREVGTAGYTF. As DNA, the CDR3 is TGTGCCACCAGCAGAGAGGTGGGGACAGCTGGCTACACCTTC. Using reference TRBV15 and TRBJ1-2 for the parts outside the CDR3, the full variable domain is DAMVIQNPRYQVTQFGKPVTLSCSQTLNHNVMYWYQQKSSQAPKLLFHYYDKDFNNEADTPDNFQSRRPNTSFCFLDIRSPGLGDTAMYLCATSREVGTAGYTFGSGTRLTVV.

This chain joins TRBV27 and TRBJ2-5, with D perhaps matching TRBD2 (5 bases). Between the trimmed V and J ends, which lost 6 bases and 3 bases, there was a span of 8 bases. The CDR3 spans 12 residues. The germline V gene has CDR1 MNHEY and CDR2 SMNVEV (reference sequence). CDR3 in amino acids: CASRSGKETQYF. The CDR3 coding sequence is TGTGCCAGCAGAAGCGGAAAAGAGACCCAGTACTTC.

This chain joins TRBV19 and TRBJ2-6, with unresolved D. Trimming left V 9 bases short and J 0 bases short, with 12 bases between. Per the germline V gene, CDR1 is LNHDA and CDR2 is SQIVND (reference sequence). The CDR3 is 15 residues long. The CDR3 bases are TGTGCCAGCCAGGAACGGAGCTCTGGGGCCAACGTCCTGACTTTC. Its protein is CASQERSSGANVLTF.

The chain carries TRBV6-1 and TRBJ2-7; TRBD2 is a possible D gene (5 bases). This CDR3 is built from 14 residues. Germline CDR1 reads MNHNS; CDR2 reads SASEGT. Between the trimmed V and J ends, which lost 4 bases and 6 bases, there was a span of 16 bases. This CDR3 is CASSGYGPRAEQYF. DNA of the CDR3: TGTGCCAGCAGTGGGTATGGACCGAGGGCCGAGCAGTACTTC.